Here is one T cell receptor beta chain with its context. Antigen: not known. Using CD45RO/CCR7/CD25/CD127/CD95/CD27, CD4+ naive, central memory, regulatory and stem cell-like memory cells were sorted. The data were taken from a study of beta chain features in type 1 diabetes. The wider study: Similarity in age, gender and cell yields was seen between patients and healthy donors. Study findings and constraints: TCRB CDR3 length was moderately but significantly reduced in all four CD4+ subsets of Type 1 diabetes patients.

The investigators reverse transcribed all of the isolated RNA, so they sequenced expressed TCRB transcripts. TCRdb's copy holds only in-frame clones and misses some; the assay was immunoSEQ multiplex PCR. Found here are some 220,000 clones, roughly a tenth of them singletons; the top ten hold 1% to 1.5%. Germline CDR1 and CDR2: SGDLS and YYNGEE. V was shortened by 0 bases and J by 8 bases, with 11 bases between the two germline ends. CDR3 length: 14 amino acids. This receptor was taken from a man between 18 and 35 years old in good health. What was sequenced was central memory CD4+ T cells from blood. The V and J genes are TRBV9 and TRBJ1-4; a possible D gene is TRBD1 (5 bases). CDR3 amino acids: CASSVGREEEKLFF. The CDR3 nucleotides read TGTGCCAGCAGCGTAGGCAGGGAGGAAGAAAAACTGTTTTTT.